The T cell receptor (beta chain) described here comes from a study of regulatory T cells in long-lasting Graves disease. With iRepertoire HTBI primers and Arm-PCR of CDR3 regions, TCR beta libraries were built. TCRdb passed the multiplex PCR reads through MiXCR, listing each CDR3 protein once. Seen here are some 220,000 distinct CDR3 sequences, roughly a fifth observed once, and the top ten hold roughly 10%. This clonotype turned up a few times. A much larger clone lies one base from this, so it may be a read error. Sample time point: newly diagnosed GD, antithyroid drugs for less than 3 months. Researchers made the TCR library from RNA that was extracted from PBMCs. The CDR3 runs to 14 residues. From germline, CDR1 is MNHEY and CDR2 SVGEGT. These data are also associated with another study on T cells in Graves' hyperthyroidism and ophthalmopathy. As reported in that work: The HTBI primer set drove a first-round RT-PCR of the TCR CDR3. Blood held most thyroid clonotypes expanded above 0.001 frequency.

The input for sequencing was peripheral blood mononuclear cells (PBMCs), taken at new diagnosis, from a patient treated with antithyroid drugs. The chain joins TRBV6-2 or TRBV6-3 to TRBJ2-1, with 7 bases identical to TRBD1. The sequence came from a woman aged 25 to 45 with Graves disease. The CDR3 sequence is CASGYFGTANEQFF. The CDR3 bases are TGTGCCAGCGGTTACTTCGGGACAGCCAATGAGCAGTTCTTC.